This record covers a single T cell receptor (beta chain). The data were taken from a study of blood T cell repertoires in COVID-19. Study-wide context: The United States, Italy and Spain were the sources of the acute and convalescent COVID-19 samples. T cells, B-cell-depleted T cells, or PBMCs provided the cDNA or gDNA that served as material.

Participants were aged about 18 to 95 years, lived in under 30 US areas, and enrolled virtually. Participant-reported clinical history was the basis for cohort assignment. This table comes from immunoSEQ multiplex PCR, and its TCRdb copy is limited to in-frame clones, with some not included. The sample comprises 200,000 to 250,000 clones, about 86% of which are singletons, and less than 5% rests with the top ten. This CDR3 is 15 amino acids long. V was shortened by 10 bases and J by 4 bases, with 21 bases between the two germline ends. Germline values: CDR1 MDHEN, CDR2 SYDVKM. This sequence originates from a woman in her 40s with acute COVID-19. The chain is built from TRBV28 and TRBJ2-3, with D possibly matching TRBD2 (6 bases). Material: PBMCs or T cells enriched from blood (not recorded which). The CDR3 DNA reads TGTGCCACCCTGGGGGGAGACCGGGCAGCAGATACGCAGTATTTT. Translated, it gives CATLGGDRAADTQYF. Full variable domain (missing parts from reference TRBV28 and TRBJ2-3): DVKVTQSSRYLVKRTGEKVFLECVQDMDHENMFWYRQDPGLGLRLIYFSYDVKMKEKGDIPEGYSVSREKKERFSLILESASTNQTSMYLCATLGGDRAADTQYFGPGTRLTVL.